One sample yielded the 22 T cell receptor beta chains listed below, sequenced in a study of blood T cell repertoires in COVID-19. The method was immunoSEQ multiplex PCR; TCRdb's version includes in-frame clones alone and lacks a portion of them. This sample has roughly 270,000 clones; approximately 80% occur once, and the top ten carry 5%. Sequencing was carried out using PBMCs or T cells enriched from blood (not recorded which). These receptors originate from a man aged 40-49 years who had been exposed to COVID-19.

The chain uses TRBV5-1 and TRBJ2-7; TRBD1 matches 7 bases. This CDR3 spans 14 amino acids. Germline V gene sequence: CDR1 SGHRS, CDR2 YFSETQ. Losses at the gene ends were 5 bases for V and 0 bases for J; bases not matched to a gene: 5. CDR3 in DNA: TGCGCCAGCAGTTTGCAGGGGGACTCCTACGAGCAGTACTTC. Its translation is CASSLQGDSYEQYF.

The chain employs TRBV5-1 and TRBJ1-1, with TRBD1 matching over 9 bases. The CDR3 runs 15 residues. The ends lost 4 bases at V and 5 bases at J; junction bases unmatched: 9. In germline, CDR1 is SGHRS, CDR2 YFSETQ. DNA of the CDR3: TGCGCCAGCAGCAGGTCCCAACAGGGGGCTACTGAAGCTTTCTTT. It yields the protein CASSRSQQGATEAFF.

CDR3 DNA: TGTGCCAGCAGCTTCCGGGACTCCTACGAGCAGTACTTC. As protein: CASSFRDSYEQYF. This rearrangement joins TRBV5-5 to TRBJ2-7, with a possible D match to TRBD2 (5 bases). This CDR3 is 13 amino acids long. Trimming shortened V by 2 bases and J by 0 bases, and 6 bases separated the two germline ends. Per germline, CDR1 SGHKS and CDR2 YYEKEE (reference sequence).

The V and J genes are TRBV15 and TRBJ2-3; 12 bases align to TRBD2. This CDR3 has 19 amino acids. CDR1 LNHNV and CDR2 YYDKDF come from the germline V gene (reference sequence). The V gene end was trimmed by 1 base and the J gene end by 1 base; junction bases not matched to a gene: 9. The CDR3 is CATSRGLAGVLGGTDTQYF. The CDR3 DNA reads as TGTGCCACCAGCAGAGGACTAGCGGGAGTTCTAGGAGGCACAGATACGCAGTATTTT.

The sample holds a few counts of this clone. Other nucleotide sequences from this sample produce the same CDR3. The chain recombines TRBV7-9 with TRBJ2-3; the D gene is possibly TRBD1 (5 bases). The V and J ends lost 5 bases and 1 base respectively, with 7 bases between them. The CDR3 covers 13 residues. In germline, CDR1 is SEHNR, CDR2 FQNEAQ (reference sequence). CDR3 sequence reads: CASSPTGTDTQYF. In DNA form, the CDR3 reads TGTGCCAGCAGCCCGACAGGCACAGATACGCAGTATTTT.

The genes are TRBV5-4 and TRBJ2-5; 8 bases line up with TRBD2. CDR1 SGHNT and CDR2 YYREEE come from the germline V gene (reference sequence). The CDR3 covers 15 residues. J was trimmed by 4 bases and V by 3 bases; bases with no gene match: 8. CDR3 DNA sequence: TGTGCCAGCAGCTCACCGGGACTAGAGATAGAGACCCAGTACTTC. It yields the protein CASSSPGLEIETQYF.

V and J are TRBV6-1 and TRBJ1-6; no firm D call. Germline-derived CDR1 and CDR2 are MNHNS and SASEGT. The CDR3 is 13 residues long. V gave up 0 bases and J gave up 7 bases, with 4 bases separating them. CDR3 loop: CASSEALNSPLHF. For the CDR3, the DNA is TGTGCCAGCAGTGAAGCGCTAAATTCACCCCTCCACTTT.

The chain combines TRBV11-2 with TRBJ1-5; D gene ambiguous. CDR1 and CDR2 from the germline V gene are SGHAT and FQNNGV. Trimming took 5 bases from V and 5 from J, leaving 10 bases between them. The CDR3 loop spans 13 amino acids. CDR3 nucleotide sequence: TGTGCCAGCAGCCCTGAGGTTGATCAGCCCCAGCATTTT. It is translated as CASSPEVDQPQHF.

V usage is TRBV27 and J usage is TRBJ2-5; D might be TRBD2 (6 bases). The CDR3 is 12 amino acids. Per germline, CDR1 MNHEY and CDR2 SMNVEV (reference sequence). V lost 7 bases and J 4 bases, leaving 10 bases between the germline ends. CDR3 bases: TGTGCCAGCACGGCCGGGGGAGAGACCCAGTACTTC. Amino acid sequence: CASTAGGETQYF.

In this sample, this clone turned up many times. The chain has TRBV7-9 and TRBJ1-1; 7 positions match TRBD1. Trimming took 4 bases from V and 7 from J; bases not matched to a gene: 6. Germline-derived CDR1 and CDR2 are SEHNR and FQNEAQ (reference sequence). CDR3 size: 13 residues. For the CDR3, the DNA is TGTGCCAGCAGCTCAATCAGACAGGGTGAAGCTTTCTTT. Its translation: CASSSIRQGEAFF. The full variable domain, its missing parts supplied by reference TRBV7-9 and TRBJ1-1, is DTGVSQNPRHKITKRGQNVTFRCDPISEHNRLYWYRQTLGQGPEFLTYFQNEAQLEKSRLLSDRFSAERPKGSFSTLEIQRTEQGDSAMYLCASSSIRQGEAFFGQGTRLTVV.

This chain's CDR3 is CASGLNSYGYTF. The CDR3 nucleotides are TGTGCTAGTGGTTTGAATAGCTATGGCTACACCTTC. V and J are TRBV12-5 and TRBJ1-2; no firm D call. With 2 bases removed from V and 4 bases from J, the gap between germline ends came to 5 bases. The CDR3 is 12 residues long. The germline CDR1 and CDR2 sequences are LGHNT and FRNRAP.

The count of this clone is one. This rearrangement joins TRBV11-3 to TRBJ2-7; tentatively, D is TRBD2 (5 bases). The V end lost 3 bases, the J end lost 1 base, and 13 bases lay between the germline ends. The CDR3 is made up of 15 amino acids. CDR1 SGHNT and CDR2 YENEEA come from the germline V gene. The CDR3, as DNA: TGTGCCAGCAGCTTGGGTGGGAGTAGGTCCTACGAGCAGTACTTC. This gives the protein CASSLGGSRSYEQYF.

The rearrangement links TRBV7-3 to TRBJ2-1; tentative D call: TRBD1 (5 bases). The CDR3 has 12 residues. Deletions cut 3 bases from V and 8 bases from J, with 8 bases between. Germline V gene sequence: CDR1 SGHTA, CDR2 FQGTGA. The CDR3 region is CASSFQGDEQFF. In nucleotides, the CDR3 is TGTGCCAGCAGCTTTCAGGGCGATGAGCAGTTCTTC.

The genes are TRBV10-3 and TRBJ1-1; 8 bases match TRBD1. J lost 0 bases, V lost 7 bases, and 1 base had no gene match. The CDR3 is 13 amino acids. Germline values: CDR1 ENHRY, CDR2 SYGVKD. The CDR3 region is CAIKTGVNTEAFF. The CDR3 nucleotides are TGTGCCATCAAGACAGGGGTGAACACTGAAGCTTTCTTT.

This chain uses TRBV12-3 or TRBV12-4 with TRBJ2-7; D possibly corresponds to TRBD1 (5 bases). Trimming stripped 5 bases from V and 5 bases from J, with 13 bases between. The CDR3 spans 13 residues. The chain's CDR3 is CASSNPGFHEQYF. CDR3 DNA: TGTGCCAGCAGTAACCCAGGGTTCCACGAGCAGTACTTC.

A note on this clone: Different DNA sequences within this sample yield the same CDR3. V usage is TRBV9 and J usage is TRBJ2-1, with TRBD2 matching 10 bases. V dropped 3 bases and J dropped 0; count of bases not matched to a gene: 0. The CDR3 extends over 15 amino acids. Germline CDR1 reads SGDLS; CDR2 reads YYNGEE. The CDR3 sequence: CASSASGSSYNEQFF. CDR3 in DNA: TGTGCCAGCAGCGCTAGCGGGAGCTCCTACAATGAGCAGTTCTTC. The full variable domain, completed using reference TRBV9 and TRBJ2-1, is DSGVTQTPKHLITATGQRVTLRCSPRSGDLSVYWYQQSLDQGLQFLIQYYNGEERAKGNILERFSAQQFPDLHSELNLSSLELGDSALYFCASSASGSSYNEQFFGPGTRLTVL.

This clone was counted a single time. The rearrangement joins TRBV30 to TRBJ1-5, with D possibly being TRBD1 (5 bases). The CDR3 has 14 amino acids. Trimming left V 1 base short and J 4 bases short, with 11 bases between. CDR1 GTSNPN and CDR2 SVGIG come from the germline V gene (reference sequence). The CDR3 DNA reads TGTGCCTGGAGTGGGGGTCAGGGAAATCAGCCCCAGCATTTT. Translating gives CAWSGGQGNQPQHF. Drawing the rest from reference TRBV30 and TRBJ1-5, the complete variable domain is SQTIHQWPATLVQPVGSPLSLECTVEGTSNPNLYWYRQAAGRGLQLLFYSVGIGQISSEVPQNLSASRPQDRQFILSSKKLLLSDSGFYLCAWSGGQGNQPQHFGDGTRLSIL.

The rearrangement joins TRBV25-1 to TRBJ1-4; 8 bases line up with TRBD1. Unmatched junction bases numbered 10, after V lost 5 bases and J lost 8 bases. The CDR3 runs 15 residues. Looked up from germline, CDR1 is MGHDK and CDR2 is SYGVNS. For the CDR3, the DNA is TGTGCCAGCAGTAACCTCCAGGGGGCTGGGGAAAAACTGTTTTTT. Amino acids: CASSNLQGAGEKLFF.

The chain is built from TRBV20-1 and TRBJ2-7; no reliable D call. Deletions cut 6 bases from V and 3 bases from J, with 9 bases between. Germline V gene lookup returns CDR1 DFQATT and CDR2 SNEGSKA (reference sequence). This CDR3 has 11 residues. DNA of the CDR3: TGCAGTGCGGAACACAGCTACGAGCAGTACTTC. Encoded protein: CSAEHSYEQYF.

The J gene is TRBJ2-4, the V gene TRBV19; no clear D gene. Per the germline V gene, CDR1 is LNHDA and CDR2 is SQIVND (reference sequence). The CDR3 is made up of 15 amino acids. With 4 bases removed from V and 3 bases from J, the gap between germline ends came to 13 bases. The DNA of the CDR3 is TGTGCCAGTAGTACCTACTCTAATGACAAAAACATTCAGTACTTC. Its protein product is CASSTYSNDKNIQYF.

This sequence joins TRBV18 and TRBJ1-5, with a weak D call TRBD1 (5 bases). Trimming shortened V by 6 bases and J by 4 bases, and 13 bases separated the two germline ends. Germline lookup yields CDR1 KGHSH and CDR2 LQKENI. This CDR3 comprises 14 residues. The CDR3 spells CASSIRGVNQPQHF. DNA for the CDR3: TGTGCCAGCTCCATTCGGGGGGTTAATCAGCCCCAGCATTTT.

This chain links TRBV10-2 with TRBJ2-6, with unresolved D. CDR3 size: 18 residues. Germline CDR1 reads WSHSY; CDR2 reads SAAADI. V dropped 5 bases and J dropped 0 bases, with 17 bases sitting between them. The CDR3 loop is CASSLHRVEASGANVLTF. The CDR3 bases are TGCGCCAGCAGTTTACATCGGGTTGAGGCCTCTGGGGCCAACGTCCTGACTTTC.